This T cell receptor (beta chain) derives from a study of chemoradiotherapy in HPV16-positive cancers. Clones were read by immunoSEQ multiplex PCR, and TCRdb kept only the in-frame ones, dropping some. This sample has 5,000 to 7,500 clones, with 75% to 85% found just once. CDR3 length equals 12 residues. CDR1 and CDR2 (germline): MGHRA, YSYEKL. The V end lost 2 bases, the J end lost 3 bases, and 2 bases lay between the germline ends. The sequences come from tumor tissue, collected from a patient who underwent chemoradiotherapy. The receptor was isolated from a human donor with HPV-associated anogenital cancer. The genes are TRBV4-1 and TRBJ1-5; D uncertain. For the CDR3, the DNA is TGCGCCAGCAGCCAACCCAATCAGCCCCAGCATTTT. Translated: CASSQPNQPQHF.